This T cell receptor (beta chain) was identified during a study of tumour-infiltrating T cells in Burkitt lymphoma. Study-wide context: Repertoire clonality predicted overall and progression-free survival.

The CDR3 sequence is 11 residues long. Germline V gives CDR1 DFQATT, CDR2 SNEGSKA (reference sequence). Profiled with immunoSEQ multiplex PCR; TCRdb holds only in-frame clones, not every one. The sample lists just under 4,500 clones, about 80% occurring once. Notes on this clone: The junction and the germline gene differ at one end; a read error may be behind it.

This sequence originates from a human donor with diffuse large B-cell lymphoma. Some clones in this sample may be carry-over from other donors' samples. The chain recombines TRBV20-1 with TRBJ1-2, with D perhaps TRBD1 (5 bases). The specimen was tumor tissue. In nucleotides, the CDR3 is TGCAGTGCTAGAGAGGGACGGGGAGCAGCCTTC. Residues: CSAREGRGAAF.